The source of this TCR beta chain is a study of cytomegalovirus exposure and HLA in healthy donors. Study-wide results and caveats: One variant, a missense change in DCLRE1C, was linked in a later analysis to TCR beta V- and J-gene trimming. Earlier analysis yielded a pattern in which most TCR beta V segments were productive about 87% or about 30% of the time. Being indistinguishable, some V segments were excluded, TRBV6-2 and TRBV6-3 among them.

V was cut by 3 bases and J by 8 bases, with 17 bases left in between. CDR3 length: 15 amino acids. The germline gives CDR1 MNHNS, CDR2 SASEGT. PCR was performed using 60 Vbeta and 13 Jbeta primers. The method was immunoSEQ multiplex PCR; TCRdb's version includes in-frame clones alone and lacks a portion of them. The repertoire has around 130,000 clones, approximately 86% of them found once; the top ten carry around 0.51%. Comments on this clone: What it binds is not known.

The sequence was obtained from a woman aged 40-49 years in good health and CMV-seronegative. What was sequenced was PBMCs. The J gene is TRBJ2-4, the V gene TRBV6-1; D possibly corresponds to TRBD2 (6 bases). CDR3 nucleotides: TGTGCCAGCAGTGATGGGAGGTGGGAGGTGGACATTCAGTACTTC. Residues: CASSDGRWEVDIQYF.